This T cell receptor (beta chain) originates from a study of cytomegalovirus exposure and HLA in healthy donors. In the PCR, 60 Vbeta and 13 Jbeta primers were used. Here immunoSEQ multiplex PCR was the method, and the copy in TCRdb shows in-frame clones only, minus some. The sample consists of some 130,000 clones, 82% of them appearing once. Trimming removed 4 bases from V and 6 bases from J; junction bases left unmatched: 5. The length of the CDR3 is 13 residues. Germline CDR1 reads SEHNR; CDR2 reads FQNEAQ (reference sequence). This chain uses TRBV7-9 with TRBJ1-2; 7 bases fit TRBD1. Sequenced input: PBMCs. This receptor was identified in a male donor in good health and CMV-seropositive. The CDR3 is CASSSQGGDGYTF. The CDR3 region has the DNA TGTGCCAGCAGCTCCCAGGGGGGAGATGGCTACACCTTC.